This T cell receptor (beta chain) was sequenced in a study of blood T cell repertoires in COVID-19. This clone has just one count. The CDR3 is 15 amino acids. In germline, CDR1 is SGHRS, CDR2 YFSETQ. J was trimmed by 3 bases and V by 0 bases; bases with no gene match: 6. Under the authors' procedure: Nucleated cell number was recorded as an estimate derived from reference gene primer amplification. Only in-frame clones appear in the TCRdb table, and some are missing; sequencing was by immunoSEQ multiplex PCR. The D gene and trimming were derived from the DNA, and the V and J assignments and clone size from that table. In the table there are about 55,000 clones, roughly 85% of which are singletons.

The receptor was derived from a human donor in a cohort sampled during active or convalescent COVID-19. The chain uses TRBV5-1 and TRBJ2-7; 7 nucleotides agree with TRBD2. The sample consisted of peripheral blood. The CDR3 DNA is TGCGCCAGCAGCTTGGTTCCAGCGGGGTTCTACGAGCAGTACTTC. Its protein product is CASSLVPAGFYEQYF.